This entry lists 2 T cell receptor beta chains sequenced from one sample in a study of TIL therapy for anti-PD-1-resistant metastatic lung cancer. This was the immunoSEQ v3 assay. The assay was immunoSEQ multiplex PCR, and TCRdb's table has in-frame clones only and misses some. The table lists 50,000 to 60,000 clones, 75% to 85% of them singletons, with roughly 3% in the top ten. Time point noted: pre-treatment sample, taken before nivolumab and TIL therapy. Sequencing used blood, obtained at baseline. Receptors originate from a person aged 30 to 80 with non-small cell lung cancer.

V is TRBV3-1 (or the pseudogene TRBV3-2) and J is TRBJ1-3; the D gene is possibly TRBD1 (5 bases). Germline values: CDR1 LGHDT, CDR2 YNNKEL (reference sequence). The CDR3 spans 14 residues. Trimming took off 3 bases at V and 3 bases at J, with 9 bases between the two ends. The CDR3 here is CASSQRDHGNTIYF. The CDR3 nucleotides read TGTGCCAGCAGCCAGAGGGACCATGGAAACACCATATATTTT.

This clone was observed a single time. The chain links TRBV11-2 to TRBJ2-3; 8 nucleotides align to TRBD1. The J segment lost 7 bases and the V segment lost 5 bases, leaving 14 bases of the junction unmatched. Germline V gives CDR1 SGHAT, CDR2 FQNNGV. The CDR3 totals 16 residues. The CDR3 DNA reads as TGTGCCAGCAGCCTCCTCGGTGGACAGGGTATTTATACGCAGTATTTT. Translated, it gives CASSLLGGQGIYTQYF.